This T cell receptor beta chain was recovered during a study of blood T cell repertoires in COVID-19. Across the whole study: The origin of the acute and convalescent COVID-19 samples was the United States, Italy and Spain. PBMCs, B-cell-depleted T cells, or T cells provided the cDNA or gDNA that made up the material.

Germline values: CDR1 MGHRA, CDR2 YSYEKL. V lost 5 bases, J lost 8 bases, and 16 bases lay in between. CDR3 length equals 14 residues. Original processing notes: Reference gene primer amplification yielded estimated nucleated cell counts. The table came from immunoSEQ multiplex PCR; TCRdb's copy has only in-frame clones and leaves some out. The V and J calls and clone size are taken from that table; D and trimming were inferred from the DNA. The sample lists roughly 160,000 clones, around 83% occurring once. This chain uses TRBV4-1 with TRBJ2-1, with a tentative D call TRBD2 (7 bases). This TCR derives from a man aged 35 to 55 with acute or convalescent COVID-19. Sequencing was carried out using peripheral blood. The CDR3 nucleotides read TGCGCCAGCAGCGGCGGGGGCCCCTGGGATGAGCAGTTCTTC. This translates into CASSGGGPWDEQFF.